A selection of T cell receptor beta chains follows, all from one sample in a study of blood T cell repertoires in COVID-19. The method was immunoSEQ multiplex PCR; TCRdb's version includes in-frame clones alone and lacks a portion of them. The sample lists 140,000 to 150,000 clones, roughly 80% seen once, with 3.5% in the top ten. The material sequenced was peripheral blood. Receptor source: an older man who had recovered from COVID-19. Both conserved end residues are part of each CDR3. Fields, in order: clone size, V gene, J gene, CDR3 protein. Size is omitted from some rows. Given values are once, few, many or a class for expanded clones.

>-|TRBV11-2|TRBJ2-5
CASSLAPGLAGGMETQYF
>-|TRBV2|TRBJ1-5
CASTRQGAGQPQHF
>few|TRBV5-4|TRBJ1-2
CATIGQGVDGYTF
>-|TRBV10-2|TRBJ2-1
CASSVSVVDEQFF
>-|TRBV14|TRBJ2-1
CASSQGRGWTGRVYNEQFF
>-|TRBV2|TRBJ1-1
CASSVWERGTEAFF
>-|TRBV6-5|TRBJ2-1
CASSLPSERNEQFF
>few|TRBV21-1|TRBJ2-7
CASSKAQRASYEQYF
>-|TRBV9|TRBJ1-3
CASSAGTGNSGNTIYF
>-|TRBV7-8|TRBJ2-1
CASLAGMSYNEQFF
>-|TRBV7-3|TRBJ2-1
CASSPGTSGLTYNEQFF
>-|TRBV19|TRBJ2-2
CASSIGGGWTGELFF
>-|TRBV7-2|TRBJ2-7
CASSLVASGSYEQYF
>-|TRBV19|TRBJ2-3
CASEGGHRTDTQYF
>-|TRBV7-2|TRBJ1-2
CASGNGDRAYGYTF